This T cell receptor (beta chain) was recovered during a study of response to subunit inactivated influenza vaccine. In germline, CDR1 is SGHVS, CDR2 FQNEAQ. Between the trimmed V and J ends, which lost 0 bases and 13 bases, there was a span of 12 bases. The CDR3 is made up of 13 amino acids. TCRdb used MiXCR to reprocess the RT-PCR reads, holding one entry per CDR3 protein. This sample carries hundreds of thousands of distinct CDR3 sequences, around 11% of them seen once, and the ten largest clones take roughly 11%. The same sample was also used in a study of T cells expressing NK-cell markers. That paper states: The cDNA for TCR beta came from 5'RACE template switching with UMIs. These clonotypes, the leaders elsewhere, also led the CD3+CD56-NKG2C+ fraction in a handful of donors.

The sequence was obtained from a man in his fifties or sixties who received an inactivated influenza vaccine. Sequenced material: PBMCs from blood, taken on the day of vaccination. This rearrangement joins TRBV7-8 to TRBJ2-2; the D gene could be TRBD1 or TRBD2 (5 bases each). CDR3 region: CASSLAEWGWLFF. CDR3 in DNA: TGTGCCAGCAGCTTAGCCGAATGGGGGTGGCTGTTTTTT. Full variable domain (remainder filled in from reference TRBV7-8 and TRBJ2-2): GAGVSQSPRYKVAKRGQDVALRCDPISGHVSLFWYQQALGQGPEFLTYFQNEAQLDKSGLPSDRFFAERPEGSVSTLKIQRTQQEDSAVYLCASSLAEWGWLFFGEGSRLTVL.